The clone carrying this TCR beta chain was counted between two and nine times. These data belong to a study of blood T cell repertoires in COVID-19. Study-level information: COVID-19 samples, acute and convalescent, were from the United States, Italy and Spain.

V trimming: 3 bases; J trimming: 3 bases; junction bases outside the gene matches: 12. The CDR3 spans 19 residues. Germline CDR1 SGHRS, CDR2 YFSETQ. In the original analysis: Scientists estimated how many nucleated cells there were by amplifying reference gene primers. Here immunoSEQ multiplex PCR was the method, and the copy in TCRdb shows in-frame clones only, minus some. V and J calls and clone size are given by that table; D and trimming were obtained from the DNA. The sample consists of about 180,000 clones, roughly 85% of them appearing once. Sequenced sample: peripheral blood. The chain couples TRBV5-1 to TRBJ2-6; 10 bases agree with TRBD1. The receptor was derived from a human donor with active or convalescent COVID-19. The donor label of this sample is uncertain. CDR3 residues: CASSWTPGQGNFGANVLTF. The CDR3 nucleotides are TGCGCCAGCAGCTGGACCCCGGGACAGGGGAATTTTGGGGCCAACGTCCTGACTTTC.